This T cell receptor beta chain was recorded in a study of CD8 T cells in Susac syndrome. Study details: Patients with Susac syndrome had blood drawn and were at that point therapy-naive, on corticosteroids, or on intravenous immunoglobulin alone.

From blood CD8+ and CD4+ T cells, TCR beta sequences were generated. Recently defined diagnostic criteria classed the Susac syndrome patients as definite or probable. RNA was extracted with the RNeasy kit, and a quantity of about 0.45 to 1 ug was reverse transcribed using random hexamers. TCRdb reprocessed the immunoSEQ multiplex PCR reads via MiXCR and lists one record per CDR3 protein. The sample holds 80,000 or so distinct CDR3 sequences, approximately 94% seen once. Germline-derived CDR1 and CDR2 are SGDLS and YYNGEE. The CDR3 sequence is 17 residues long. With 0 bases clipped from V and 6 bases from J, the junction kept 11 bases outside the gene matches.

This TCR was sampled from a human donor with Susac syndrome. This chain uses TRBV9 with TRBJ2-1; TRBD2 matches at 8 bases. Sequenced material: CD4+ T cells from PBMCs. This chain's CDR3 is CASSVVPPGGKGNEQFF. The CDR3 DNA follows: TGTGCCAGCAGCGTAGTCCCCCCGGGAGGGAAGGGCAATGAGCAGTTCTTC.